This T cell receptor beta chain emerged from a study of T-cell memory formation after mild COVID-19. The study, taken as a whole, reports: There was no confirmation that second-wave clones peaking on day 37 were SARS-CoV-2 specific. Contracting CD4+ clones sat mainly in CM and EM; CD8+ in EMRA. Memory cells collected pre-infection included some clones that later responded, suggesting cross-reactive memory joined.

This clonotype has more than one count but fewer than ten. Antigen: not known. From the 5' RACE reads, TCRdb called clonotypes with MiXCR, one entry per CDR3 protein. The table lists about 470,000 distinct CDR3 sequences, 20% to 25% of them singletons. The V end was cut by 4 bases, the J end by 1 base, with 16 bases between. Germline V gives CDR1 SGHVS, CDR2 FNYEAQ. The CDR3 loop spans 16 amino acids. The sequencing input was PBMCs or a T cell subset sorted from them (not recorded which). The source is an adult woman who had mild COVID-19 (a few samples of this study predate the infection). Cell type and time point are not known. This chain connects TRBV7-6 to TRBJ1-1; D is possibly TRBD1 (5 bases). The CDR3 spells CASSYRVGRANTEAFF. Here the CDR3 DNA reads TGTGCCAGCAGCTACCGAGTGGGCAGGGCGAACACTGAAGCTTTCTTT. Drawing the rest from reference TRBV7-6 and TRBJ1-1, the complete variable domain is GAGVSQSPRYKVTKRGQDVALRCDPISGHVSLYWYRQALGQGPEFLTYFNYEAQQDKSGLPNDRFSAERPEGSISTLTIQRTEQRDSAMYRCASSYRVGRANTEAFFGQGTRLTVV.